The subject of this entry is one T cell receptor (beta chain). This sample stems from a study of control samples from healthy donors and cancer patients. The protocol was immunoSEQ multiplex PCR, while the TCRdb copy is restricted to in-frame clones and leaves out a portion. Here the sample spans 140,000 to 150,000 clones, around 90% being singletons. This TCR was sampled from a man aged 25-45 years in good health. Sample: blood.

The CDR3 protein is CASSTGYTEAFF. CDR3 nucleotide sequence: TGTGCCAGCAGTACAGGGTACACTGAAGCTTTCTTT. The J gene is TRBJ1-1, the V gene TRBV12-3 or TRBV12-4, with D perhaps matching TRBD1 (6 bases). Trimming took off 5 bases at V and 3 bases at J, with 7 bases between the two ends. This CDR3 comprises 12 residues.